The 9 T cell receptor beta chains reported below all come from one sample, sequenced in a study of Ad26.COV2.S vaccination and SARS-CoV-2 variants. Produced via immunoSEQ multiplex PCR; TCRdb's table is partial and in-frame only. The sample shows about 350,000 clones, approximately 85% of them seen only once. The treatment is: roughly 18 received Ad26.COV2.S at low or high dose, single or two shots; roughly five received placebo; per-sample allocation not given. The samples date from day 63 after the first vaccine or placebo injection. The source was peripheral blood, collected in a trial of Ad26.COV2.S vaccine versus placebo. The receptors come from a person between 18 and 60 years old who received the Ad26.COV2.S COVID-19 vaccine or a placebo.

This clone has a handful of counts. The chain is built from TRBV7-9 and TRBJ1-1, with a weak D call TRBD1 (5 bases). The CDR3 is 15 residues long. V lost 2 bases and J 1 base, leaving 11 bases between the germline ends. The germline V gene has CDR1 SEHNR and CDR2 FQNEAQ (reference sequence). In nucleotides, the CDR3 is TGTGCCAGCAGCTTACAGTGGACACCGAACACTGAAGCTTTCTTT. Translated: CASSLQWTPNTEAFF.

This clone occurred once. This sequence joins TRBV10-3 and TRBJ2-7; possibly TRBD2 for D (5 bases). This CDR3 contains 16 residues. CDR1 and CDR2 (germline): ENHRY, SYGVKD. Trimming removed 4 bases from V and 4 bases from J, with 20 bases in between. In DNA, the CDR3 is TGTGCCATCAGTGGCCAACAGAGGGTCCCTACTTACGAGCAGTACTTC. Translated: CAISGQQRVPTYEQYF.

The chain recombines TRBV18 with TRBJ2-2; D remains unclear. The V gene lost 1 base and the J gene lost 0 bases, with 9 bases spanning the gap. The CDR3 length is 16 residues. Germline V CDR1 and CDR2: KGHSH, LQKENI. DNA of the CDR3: TGTGCCAGCTCACCACAAGAGTTCGCGAACACCGGGGAGCTGTTTTTT. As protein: CASSPQEFANTGELFF.

The DNA for the CDR3 is TGCAGCGTTGAGGTAGGGAAGGATCAGCCCCAGCATTTT. Its translation: CSVEVGKDQPQHF. The chain is built from TRBV29-1 and TRBJ1-5; D is unclear. Trimming cost V 3 bases and J 5 bases, with 11 bases left between them. The CDR3 is made up of 13 amino acids. Germline loops: CDR1 SQVTM, CDR2 ANQGSEA.

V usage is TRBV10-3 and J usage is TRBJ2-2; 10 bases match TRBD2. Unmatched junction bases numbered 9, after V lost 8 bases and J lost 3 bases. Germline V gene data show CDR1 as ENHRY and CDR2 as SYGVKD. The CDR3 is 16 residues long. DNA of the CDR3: TGTGCCATCGGCCCAGAAGCGGGAGGGCACACCGGGGAGCTGTTTTTT. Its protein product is CAIGPEAGGHTGELFF.

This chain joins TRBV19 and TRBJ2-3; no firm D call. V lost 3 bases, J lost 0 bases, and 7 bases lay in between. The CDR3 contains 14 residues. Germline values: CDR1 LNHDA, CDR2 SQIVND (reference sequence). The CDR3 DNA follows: TGTGCCAGTAGTATTTTCTCTAGCACAGATACGCAGTATTTT. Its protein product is CASSIFSSTDTQYF.

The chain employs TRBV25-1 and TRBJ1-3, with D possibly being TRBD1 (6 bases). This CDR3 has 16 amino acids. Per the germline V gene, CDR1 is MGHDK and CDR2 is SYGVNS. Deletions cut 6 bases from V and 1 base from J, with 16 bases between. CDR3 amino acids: CASSGPQGGSGNTIYF. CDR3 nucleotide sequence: TGTGCCAGCAGCGGCCCACAGGGAGGTTCTGGAAACACCATATATTTT.

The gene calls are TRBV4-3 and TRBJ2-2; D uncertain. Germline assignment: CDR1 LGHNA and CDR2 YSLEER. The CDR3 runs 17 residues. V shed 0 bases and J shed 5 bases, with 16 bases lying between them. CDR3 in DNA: TGCGCCAGCAGCCAAGACGCCAACTGGGCGGCGACCGGGGAGCTGTTTTTT. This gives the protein CASSQDANWAATGELFF.

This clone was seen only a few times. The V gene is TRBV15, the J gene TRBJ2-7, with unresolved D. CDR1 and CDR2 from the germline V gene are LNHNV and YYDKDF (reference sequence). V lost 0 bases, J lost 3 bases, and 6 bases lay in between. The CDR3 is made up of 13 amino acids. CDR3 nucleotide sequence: TGTGCCACCAGCAGAGATGGGGACTACGAGCAGTACTTC. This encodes CATSRDGDYEQYF.